This T cell receptor (beta chain) was sequenced for a study of beta chain features in type 1 diabetes. Study-wide points: Any PCR bias toward short templates would affect both groups alike. People with Type 1 diabetes carried modestly yet significantly shorter TCRB CDR3s in all four CD4+ subsets.

As regards this clone: Its specificity is unknown.

Sequenced material consisted of expressed TCRB transcripts (all of the isolated RNA was reverse transcribed). Clones were read by immunoSEQ multiplex PCR, and TCRdb kept only the in-frame ones, dropping some. Here the sample spans approximately 400,000 clones, about 15% being singletons. This TCR was sampled from a woman aged 18 to 35 in good health. Material: naive CD4+ T cells from blood.

The CDR3, as DNA: TGTGCCAGCAGCCCTTGGTTGGGGACAGGCTCCTACGAGCAGTACTTC. Encoded protein: CASSPWLGTGSYEQYF. The V and J genes are TRBV28 and TRBJ2-7; 8 bases line up with TRBD1. Trimming removed 6 bases from V and 0 bases from J; junction bases left unmatched: 10. The CDR3 is made up of 16 amino acids. CDR1 and CDR2 (germline): MDHEN, SYDVKM.